This paragraph covers one TCR beta chain sequence. The CDR3 loop spans 14 amino acids. With V trimmed by 3 bases and J by 5 bases, 4 bases remained unmatched. Germline V gene lookup returns CDR1 MNHNS and CDR2 SASEGT. Only in-frame clones appear in the TCRdb table, and some are missing; sequencing was by immunoSEQ multiplex PCR. The sample gives 950,000 to 1,100,000 clones, about 74% of which show up once; around 1.4% is in the top ten. The data originate from a study of shared clonotypes between healthy human individuals. The sample taken for sequencing was memory CD4+ T cells sorted from blood. Subset in this sample: CD45RA-negative fraction. This clonotype originated in a man aged 18 to 29 in good health. V gene TRBV6-1 combines with J gene TRBJ1-1, with 9 bases matching TRBD1. The CDR3 sequence is CASSEDRGRTEAFF. As DNA, the CDR3 is TGTGCCAGCAGTGAGGACAGGGGCCGGACTGAAGCTTTCTTT.